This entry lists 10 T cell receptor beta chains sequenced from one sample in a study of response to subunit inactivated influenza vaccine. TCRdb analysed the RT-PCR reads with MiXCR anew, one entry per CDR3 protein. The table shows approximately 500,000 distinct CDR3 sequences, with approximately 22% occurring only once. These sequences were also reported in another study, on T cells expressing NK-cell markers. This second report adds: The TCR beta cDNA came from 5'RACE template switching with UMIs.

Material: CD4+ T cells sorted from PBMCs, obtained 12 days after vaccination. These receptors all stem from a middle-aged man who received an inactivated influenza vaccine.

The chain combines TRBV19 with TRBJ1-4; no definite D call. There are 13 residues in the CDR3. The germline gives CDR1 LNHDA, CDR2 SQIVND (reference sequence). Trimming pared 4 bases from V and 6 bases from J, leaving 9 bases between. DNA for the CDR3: TGTGCCAGTAGTAGACCCCCCTATGAAAAACTGTTTTTT. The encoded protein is CASSRPPYEKLFF.

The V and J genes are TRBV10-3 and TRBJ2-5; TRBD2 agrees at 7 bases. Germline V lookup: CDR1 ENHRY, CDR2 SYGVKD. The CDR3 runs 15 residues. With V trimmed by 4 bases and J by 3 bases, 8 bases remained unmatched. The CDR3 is CAISAAGVTKETQYF. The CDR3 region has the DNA TGTGCCATCAGTGCTGCGGGGGTGACAAAAGAGACCCAGTACTTC.

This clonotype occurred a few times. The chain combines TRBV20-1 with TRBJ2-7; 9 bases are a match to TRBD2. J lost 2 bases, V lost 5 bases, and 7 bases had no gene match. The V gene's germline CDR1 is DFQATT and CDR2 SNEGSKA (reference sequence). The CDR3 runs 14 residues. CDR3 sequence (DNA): TGCAGTGCTTCAAGGACTAGCGCTACCTACGAGCAGTACTTC. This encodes CSASRTSATYEQYF.

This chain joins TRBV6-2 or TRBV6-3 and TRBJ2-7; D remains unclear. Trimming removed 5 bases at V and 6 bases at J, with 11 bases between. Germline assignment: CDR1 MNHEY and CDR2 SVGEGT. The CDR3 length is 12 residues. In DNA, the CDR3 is TGTGCCAGCAGTCCGGCTTTCGTCGAGCAGTACTTC. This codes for CASSPAFVEQYF.

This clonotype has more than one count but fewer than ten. CDR3 residues: CASSYSRQGTEAFF. As DNA, the CDR3 is TGTGCCAGCAGTTACTCGCGTCAGGGCACTGAAGCTTTCTTT. This chain uses TRBV6-2 or TRBV6-3 with TRBJ1-1; tentative D call: TRBD1 (5 bases). This CDR3 has 14 amino acids. Germline CDR1 and CDR2: MNHEY and SVGEGT. V was pared by 0 bases and J by 4 bases, with 9 bases between.

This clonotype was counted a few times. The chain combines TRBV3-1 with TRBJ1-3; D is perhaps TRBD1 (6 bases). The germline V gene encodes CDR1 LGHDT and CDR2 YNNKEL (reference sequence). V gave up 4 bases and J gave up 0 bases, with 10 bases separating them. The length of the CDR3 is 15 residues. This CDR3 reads CASSLTGISGNTIYF. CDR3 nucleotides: TGTGCCAGCAGCCTCACAGGGATCTCTGGAAACACCATATATTTT.

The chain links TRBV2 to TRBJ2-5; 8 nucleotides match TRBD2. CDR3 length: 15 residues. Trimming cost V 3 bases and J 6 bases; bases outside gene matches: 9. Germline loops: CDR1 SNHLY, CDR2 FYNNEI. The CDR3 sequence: CASSDERGFQKTQYF. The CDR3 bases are TGTGCCAGCAGTGACGAGCGGGGGTTTCAAAAGACCCAGTACTTC.

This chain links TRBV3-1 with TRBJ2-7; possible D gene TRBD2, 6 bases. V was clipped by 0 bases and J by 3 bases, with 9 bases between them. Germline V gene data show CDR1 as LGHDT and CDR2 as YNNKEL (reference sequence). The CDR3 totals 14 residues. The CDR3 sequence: CASSQDVGSYEQYF. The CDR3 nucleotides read TGTGCCAGCAGCCAAGATGTCGGGAGCTACGAGCAGTACTTC.

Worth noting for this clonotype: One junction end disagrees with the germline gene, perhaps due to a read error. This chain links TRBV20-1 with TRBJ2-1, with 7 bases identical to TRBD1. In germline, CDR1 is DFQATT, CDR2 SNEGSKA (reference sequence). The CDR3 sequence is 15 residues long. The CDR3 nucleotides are TGCTGTGCTAGAGATGGGCAGGGGGCCTACAATGAGCAGTTCTTC. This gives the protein CCARDGQGAYNEQFF.

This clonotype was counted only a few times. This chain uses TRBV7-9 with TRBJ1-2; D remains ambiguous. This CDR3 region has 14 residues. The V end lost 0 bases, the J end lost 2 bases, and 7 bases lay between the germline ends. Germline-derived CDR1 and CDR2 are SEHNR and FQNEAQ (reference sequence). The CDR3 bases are TGTGCCAGCAGCTTAGCCAGCTGGAACTATGGCTACACCTTC. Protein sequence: CASSLASWNYGYTF. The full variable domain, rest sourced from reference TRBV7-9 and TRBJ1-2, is DTGVSQNPRHKITKRGQNVTFRCDPISEHNRLYWYRQTLGQGPEFLTYFQNEAQLEKSRLLSDRFSAERPKGSFSTLEIQRTEQGDSAMYLCASSLASWNYGYTFGSGTRLTVV.